One sample yielded the 9 T cell receptor beta chains listed below, sequenced in a study of cytomegalovirus exposure and HLA in healthy donors. The PCR contained 60 Vbeta and 13 Jbeta primers. Assay: immunoSEQ multiplex PCR; the TCRdb copy retains only in-frame clones and omits some. The sample holds about 120,000 clones, around 80% seen once. The sample comprised PBMCs. Receptors were obtained from a man younger than 40 in good health and CMV-seropositive.

This clone has just one count. CDR3 DNA: TGTGCCAGCAGCGTACAGACGAACACCGGGGAGCTGTTTTTT. Its protein product is CASSVQTNTGELFF. V and J are TRBV9 and TRBJ2-2; D is unclear. Germline-derived CDR1 and CDR2 are SGDLS and YYNGEE. The CDR3 loop spans 14 amino acids. The V gene lost 1 base and the J gene lost 0 bases, with 4 bases spanning the gap.

The chain is built from TRBV5-1 and TRBJ2-1; 12 bases align to TRBD2. V lost 4 bases and J lost 6; bases outside the gene matches: 8. Per the germline V gene, CDR1 is SGHRS and CDR2 is YFSETQ. This CDR3 is 16 amino acids long. The CDR3: CASSRTSGVESNEQFF. CDR3 bases: TGCGCCAGCAGCAGGACTAGCGGGGTGGAAAGCAATGAGCAGTTCTTC. The full variable domain, completed using reference TRBV5-1 and TRBJ2-1, is KAGVTQTPRYLIKTRGQQVTLSCSPISGHRSVSWYQQTPGQGLQFLFEYFSETQRNKGNFPGRFSGRQFSNSRSEMNVSTLELGDSALYLCASSRTSGVESNEQFFGPGTRLTVL.

V is TRBV30 and J is TRBJ2-7, with D possibly matching TRBD2 (5 bases). In germline, CDR1 is GTSNPN, CDR2 SVGIG (reference sequence). This CDR3 is 15 amino acids long. Trimming removed 2 bases from V and 3 bases from J, with 17 bases in between. CDR3 protein: CAWSRAGFNFYEQYF. The CDR3 bases are TGTGCCTGGAGTAGGGCGGGTTTTAACTTCTACGAGCAGTACTTC.

There are a few counts of this clone. This chain's CDR3 is CASSSGQGFSPLHF. The CDR3 DNA reads TGTGCCAGCAGTTCGGGACAAGGGTTTTCACCCCTCCACTTT. The V call is TRBV27, the J call TRBJ1-6, with a weak D call TRBD1 (6 bases). This CDR3 spans 14 amino acids. Trimming shortened V by 4 bases and J by 9 bases, and 13 bases separated the two germline ends. CDR1 is MNHEY, CDR2 SMNVEV, per germline (reference sequence).

The chain joins TRBV7-8 to TRBJ2-7, with 8 bases that match TRBD1. The CDR3 consists of 14 residues. Germline lookup yields CDR1 SGHVS and CDR2 FQNEAQ. V trimming: 1 base; J trimming: 5 bases; junction bases outside the gene matches: 4. CDR3 in DNA: TGTGCCAGCAGCTTAGGACAGGGGCTCGACGAGCAGTACTTC. Translation gives CASSLGQGLDEQYF. The variable domain in full, completed from reference TRBV7-8 and TRBJ2-7, reads GAGVSQSPRYKVAKRGQDVALRCDPISGHVSLFWYQQALGQGPEFLTYFQNEAQLDKSGLPSDRFFAERPEGSVSTLKIQRTQQEDSAVYLCASSLGQGLDEQYFGPGTRLTVT.

The chain has TRBV6-5 and TRBJ2-5; D not resolved. The germline V and J ends were trimmed by 5 bases and 3 bases, with 13 bases remaining between them. This CDR3 is 14 amino acids long. CDR1 and CDR2 (germline): MNHEY, SVGAGI. The CDR3 reads CASSEGGTKETQYF. CDR3 coding DNA: TGTGCCAGCAGTGAAGGTGGCACTAAAGAGACCCAGTACTTC.

The rearrangement links TRBV14 to TRBJ1-1; D call uncertain. The V and J ends lost 0 bases and 1 base respectively, with 9 bases between them. Germline V gene lookup returns CDR1 SGHDN and CDR2 FVKESK. The CDR3 is 15 amino acids. The CDR3 is CASSQDYGENTEAFF. Written as DNA, the CDR3 is TGTGCCAGCAGCCAAGACTACGGGGAGAACACTGAAGCTTTCTTT.

The rearrangement uses TRBV30 and TRBJ1-1; tentative D call: TRBD1 (6 bases). The V end was cut by 0 bases, the J end by 2 bases, with 16 bases between. CDR1 is GTSNPN, CDR2 SVGIG, per germline (reference sequence). The CDR3 is 16 amino acids. The DNA of the CDR3 is TGTGCCTGGAGTGTTTACGCTTGGACAGCAAACACTGAAGCTTTCTTT. It translates to CAWSVYAWTANTEAFF.

This clone has only one observation. The V and J genes are TRBV4-3 and TRBJ2-1; tentative D call: TRBD1 (5 bases). In germline, CDR1 is LGHNA, CDR2 YSLEER. The CDR3 runs to 14 residues. The V end lost 1 base, the J end lost 10 bases, and 14 bases lay between the germline ends. CDR3 protein: CASSQADLQGEQFF. DNA of the CDR3: TGCGCCAGCAGCCAAGCGGACCTCCAGGGAGAGCAGTTCTTC.